A single sample is the source of the 5 T cell receptor beta chains below, sequenced in a study of T cell repertoires in aging, cancer and after chemotherapy. Amplification of TCR beta used genomic DNA extracted from peripheral blood. TRB rearrangements spanning V, D and J were amplified using mixed TRB-A/B primers. MiXCR, applied by TCRdb to the multiplex PCR reads, yields one record per CDR3 protein. The data contain about a thousand distinct CDR3 sequences, 29% of them singletons. Material: blood. The receptors here all came from a human donor with a solid tumor.

This clonotype is large in the sample. This sequence joins TRBV7-9 and TRBJ2-7; no definite D call. Germline CDR1 reads SEHNR; CDR2 reads FQNEAQ (reference sequence). The V end was cut by 4 bases, the J end by 4 bases, with 11 bases between. This CDR3 is built from 13 residues. CDR3 residues: CASSSWATYEQYF. The CDR3 DNA reads TGTGCCAGCAGCTCTTGGGCCACGTACGAGCAGTACTTC.

Points on this clonotype: Mismatch with germline at one junction end may stem from a read error. This chain joins TRBV20-1 and TRBJ2-1, with 9 bases identical to TRBD2. The germline gives CDR1 DFQATT, CDR2 SNEGSKA (reference sequence). There are 15 residues in the CDR3. CDR3 amino acids: CSAPLLAGCPNEQFF. DNA of the CDR3: TGCAGTGCTCCCCTCCTAGCGGGATGCCCGAATGAGCAGTTCTTT.

In its sample, this clonotype ranks as large. V is TRBV7-2 and J is TRBJ1-2; 9 nucleotides match TRBD1. CDR3 length: 15 amino acids. Germline CDR1 reads SGHTA; CDR2 reads FQGNSA. V gave up 4 bases and J gave up 7 bases; unmatched junction bases: 10. The CDR3 DNA reads as TGTGCCAGCAGCTACCGGGACAGGGATTCGAGTGGCTACACCTTC. It codes for CASSYRDRDSSGYTF.

The chain recombines TRBV5-4 with TRBJ2-1; 7 bases are a match to TRBD2. Germline V CDR1 and CDR2: SGHNT, YYREEE (reference sequence). The CDR3 runs 13 residues. V was clipped by 7 bases and J by 7 bases; unmatched bases: 8. The CDR3 is CASLSGAGNEQFF. CDR3 sequence (DNA): TGTGCCAGCCTAAGCGGGGCGGGGAATGAGCAGTTCTTC.

Sample share makes this clonotype medium-sized. The CDR3, as DNA: TGTGCCAGCAGCTTTAGCCATAATGAAAAACTGTTTTTT. As protein: CASSFSHNEKLFF. The rearrangement links TRBV7-9 to TRBJ1-4; D remains unclear. Germline CDR1 is SEHNR and CDR2 is FQNEAQ (reference sequence). The CDR3 totals 13 residues. Trimming pared 3 bases from V and 4 bases from J, leaving 6 bases between.